This T cell receptor (beta chain) came from a study of CDR3 diversity in severe acne. TCRdb reanalysed the PCR reads using MiXCR and keeps one entry per CDR3 protein. The sample comprises some 84,000 distinct CDR3 sequences, roughly 52% of which are singletons, and about 9.5% rests with the top ten. Germline CDR1 reads SQVTM; CDR2 reads ANQGSEA. The ends were cut back, 3 bases at V and 4 bases at J, with 10 bases in the middle. CDR3 length: 13 amino acids. V is TRBV29-1 and J is TRBJ1-5, with D tentatively TRBD1 (5 bases). Sequenced sample: blood. This sequence was found in a male donor in good health, serving as a control. CDR3 bases: TGCAGCGTTGACGGGGCAGGGAATCAGCCCCAGCATTTT. Translating it yields CSVDGAGNQPQHF.